Described below is a single T cell receptor beta chain sequence and its context. The sample originates from a study of technical replicates of blood from several donors. The repertoire was sequenced with immunoSEQ multiplex PCR; TCRdb's copy has only in-frame clones and lacks some. The sample contains about 97,000 clones, roughly 95% of which appear only once. The germline V gene encodes CDR1 SEHNR and CDR2 FQNEAQ (reference sequence). The CDR3 extends over 13 amino acids. With 3 bases removed from V and 3 bases from J, the gap between germline ends came to 7 bases. Sequencing input: T cells isolated from PBMCs. This receptor was taken from a human donor in good health. V is TRBV7-9 and J is TRBJ2-3; D is undetermined. As DNA, the CDR3 is TGTGCCAGCAGCTTCATCAGGACAGATACGCAGTATTTT. Its protein product is CASSFIRTDTQYF. The full variable domain, completed using reference TRBV7-9 and TRBJ2-3, is DTGVSQNPRHKITKRGQNVTFRCDPISEHNRLYWYRQTLGQGPEFLTYFQNEAQLEKSRLLSDRFSAERPKGSFSTLEIQRTEQGDSAMYLCASSFIRTDTQYFGPGTRLTVL.